Listed below are T cell receptor beta chains from one sample, sequenced in a study of blood T cell repertoires in COVID-19. The method was immunoSEQ multiplex PCR; TCRdb's version includes in-frame clones alone and lacks a portion of them. This table has 260,000 or so clones, more than 70% appearing once. The sample was peripheral blood. Receptors were obtained from a man older than 75 with acute or convalescent COVID-19. Each CDR3 is given with its conserved first and last residue. Fields, in order: D gene, V gene, J gene, clone size, CDR3 protein, CDR3 DNA. A D gene is named only where the DNA matches it firmly. Size values are once, few and many counts, or a class for expanded clones, and some rows have none.

TRBD2	TRBV5-1	TRBJ2-5	NA	CASSLGGLAGGQNQETQYF	TGCGCCAGCAGCTTGGGAGGACTAGCGGGGGGACAAAACCAAGAGACCCAGTACTTC
NA	TRBV6-1	TRBJ1-3	NA	CASSEARGFSGNTIYF	TGTGCCAGCAGTGAAGCGCGGGGATTCTCTGGAAACACCATATATTTT
TRBD1	TRBV13	TRBJ1-1	NA	CASSSSTGSAFF	TGTGCCAGCAGTTCCTCGACAGGGAGCGCTTTCTTT
TRBD2	TRBV19	TRBJ2-1	NA	CASSIGTVTSGYSSYNEQFF	TGTGCCAGTAGTATTGGCACCGTGACTAGCGGGTATAGCTCCTACAATGAGCAGTTCTTC
NA	TRBV5-4	TRBJ1-6	NA	CASSLSLSPLHF	TGTGCCAGCAGCCTAAGTCTTTCACCCCTCCACTTT
NA	TRBV11-2	TRBJ2-3	NA	CASQSASATDTQYF	TGTGCCAGCCAATCAGCGTCAGCAACAGATACGCAGTATTTT
TRBD1	TRBV7-9	TRBJ1-1	once	CASSQGQFTEAFF	TGTGCCAGCAGCCAGGGACAGTTTACTGAAGCTTTCTTT
NA	TRBV5-1	TRBJ2-1	few	CASSYGLEANEQFF	TGCGCCAGCAGTTACGGACTGGAGGCCAATGAGCAGTTCTTC
TRBD2	TRBV6-6	TRBJ2-1	NA	CASSRLANEQFF	TGTGCCAGCAGCCGACTAGCCAATGAGCAGTTCTTC
NA	TRBV5-1	TRBJ2-2	NA	CASSPGQNTGELFF	TGCGCCAGCAGCCCGGGACAAAACACCGGGGAGCTGTTTTTT
TRBD1	TRBV6-5	TRBJ1-5	NA	CASITGDQPQHF	TGTGCCAGCATCACAGGGGATCAGCCCCAGCATTTT
NA	TRBV28	TRBJ1-1	NA	CASSAGRNTEAFF	TGTGCCAGCAGTGCGGGTAGGAACACTGAAGCTTTCTTT
NA	TRBV12-3/TRBV12-4	TRBJ1-2	NA	CASRLARNYGYTF	TGTGCCAGCAGACTAGCTAGGAACTATGGCTACACCTTC
TRBD1	TRBV5-4	TRBJ2-7	NA	CASTSGGQGPYEQYF	TGTGCCAGCACCTCCGGAGGACAGGGACCCTACGAGCAGTACTTC
NA	TRBV18	TRBJ1-1	NA	CASSPPGGNTEAFF	TGTGCCAGCTCACCACCAGGGGGTAACACTGAAGCTTTCTTT
NA	TRBV5-1	TRBJ2-2	NA	CASSFRQANTGELFF	TGCGCCAGCAGCTTCCGACAGGCGAACACCGGGGAGCTGTTTTTT
NA	TRBV18	TRBJ1-4	many	CASSYQGIATNEKLFF	TGTGCCAGCTCGTACCAGGGGATTGCAACTAATGAAAAACTGTTTTTT
NA	TRBV3-1/TRBV3-2	TRBJ1-5	few	CASSQDPRKQAQHF	TGTGCCAGCAGCCAGGACCCGAGGAAACAGGCCCAGCATTTT
TRBD2	TRBV5-1	TRBJ2-5	NA	CASSPAGAGETQYF	TGCGCCAGCAGCCCGGCGGGAGCTGGAGAGACCCAGTACTTC
TRBD2	TRBV30	TRBJ2-5	NA	CAWSKGTSGGQETQYF	TGTGCCTGGAGTAAGGGGACTAGCGGGGGGCAAGAGACCCAGTACTTC
TRBD1	TRBV5-1	TRBJ2-3	NA	CASSWGQGASYSTDTQYF	TGCGCCAGCAGCTGGGGACAGGGGGCTTCCTATAGCACAGATACGCAGTATTTT
TRBD1	TRBV6-5	TRBJ1-6	NA	CASSSTGGENSPLHF	TGTGCCAGCAGCTCTACAGGGGGCGAGAATTCACCCCTCCACTTT
NA	TRBV12-3/TRBV12-4	TRBJ2-2	NA	CASSFTDTGELFF	TGTGCCAGCAGTTTCACAGACACCGGGGAGCTGTTTTTT
NA	TRBV3-1/TRBV3-2	TRBJ1-1	NA	CASSQGQRVEAFF	TGTGCCAGCAGCCAAGGTCAGCGGGTTGAAGCTTTCTTT
NA	TRBV5-1	TRBJ2-7	NA	CASSPGGVSMGGEQYF	TGCGCCAGCAGCCCAGGAGGGGTGTCTATGGGCGGCGAGCAGTACTTC
TRBD2	TRBV6-1	TRBJ2-3	once	CASSAGTSSLRRTDTQYF	TGTGCCAGCAGTGCCGGGACTAGCTCCCTACGACGCACAGATACGCAGTATTTT